The T cell receptor beta chain under discussion was sequenced for a study of blood T cell repertoires in COVID-19. Turning to the study itself: Sites in the United States, Italy and Spain provided acute and convalescent COVID-19 samples.

Original processing notes: Amplification of reference gene primers was used by the study to estimate nucleated cell counts. Clones were sequenced by immunoSEQ multiplex PCR, and TCRdb holds only the in-frame ones, with some missing. From that table come the V and J calls and clone size; the DNA was used to work out D and trimming. The sample includes roughly 200,000 clones, about 82% seen only once; the top ten take 5% to 8.5%. The V gene's germline CDR1 is LGHDT and CDR2 YNNKEL (reference sequence). V dropped 0 bases and J dropped 1 base, with 9 bases sitting between them. CDR3 length equals 15 residues.

Sequencing was done on a sample of peripheral blood. The TCR was taken from a man in his sixties or seventies with active or convalescent COVID-19. This chain uses TRBV3-1 (or the pseudogene TRBV3-2) with TRBJ1-2; the D is unclear. The CDR3 loop reads CASSQDHSGNYGYTF. CDR3 nucleotides: TGTGCCAGCAGCCAAGATCACTCCGGTAACTATGGCTACACCTTC.